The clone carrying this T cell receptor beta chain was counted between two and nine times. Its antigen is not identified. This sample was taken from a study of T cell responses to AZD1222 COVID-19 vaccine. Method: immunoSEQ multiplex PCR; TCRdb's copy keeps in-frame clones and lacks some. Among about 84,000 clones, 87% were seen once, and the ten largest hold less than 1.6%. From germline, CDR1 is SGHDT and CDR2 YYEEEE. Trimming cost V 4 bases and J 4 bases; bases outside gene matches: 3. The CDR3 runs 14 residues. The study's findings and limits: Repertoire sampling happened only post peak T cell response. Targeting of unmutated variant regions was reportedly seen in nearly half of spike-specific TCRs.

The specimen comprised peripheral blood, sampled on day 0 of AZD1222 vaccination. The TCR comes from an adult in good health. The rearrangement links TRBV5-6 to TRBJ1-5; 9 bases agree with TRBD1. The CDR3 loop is CASSRTGDNQPQHF. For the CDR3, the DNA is TGTGCCAGCAGCCGGACAGGGGATAATCAGCCCCAGCATTTT.